The rows below give T cell receptor beta chains drawn from one sample of a study of cytomegalovirus exposure and HLA in healthy donors. Here immunoSEQ multiplex PCR was the method, and the copy in TCRdb shows in-frame clones only, minus some. The table shows approximately 140,000 clones, with 73% occurring only once. What was sequenced was PBMCs. These receptor sequences come from a woman aged 18-29 years in good health and CMV-seronegative. The CDR3 runs from the conserved cysteine through the conserved F or W. The D gene is left open where the match is weak. The size entry is marked missing in some rows and otherwise reads once, few, many or a size class.

V,D,size,J,CDR3,DNA
TRBV16,TRBD1,.,TRBJ1-4,CASSQSEGTGGEKLFF,TGTGCCAGCAGCCAATCTGAAGGGACAGGAGGTGAAAAACTGTTTTTT
TRBV19,.,.,TRBJ1-1,CASSIQGMNTEAFF,TGTGCCAGTAGTATACAGGGGATGAACACTGAAGCTTTCTTT
TRBV4-1,TRBD2,.,TRBJ2-1,CASSREGLGFPYNEQFF,TGCGCCAGCAGCCGGGAGGGACTAGGGTTCCCCTACAATGAGCAGTTCTTC
TRBV11-1,.,.,TRBJ1-1,CASRHHNTEAFF,TGTGCCAGCAGACACCATAACACTGAAGCTTTCTTT
TRBV6-6,TRBD1,.,TRBJ2-7,CASSPRQGHSYEQYF,TGTGCCAGCAGTCCTCGACAGGGACACTCCTACGAGCAGTACTTC
TRBV4-1,TRBD2,.,TRBJ2-1,CASSQVTAGRVGEQFF,TGCGCCAGCAGCCAAGTCACGGCAGGGAGGGTGGGGGAGCAGTTCTTC
TRBV5-4,TRBD1,.,TRBJ2-5,CASSKQGAEETQYF,TGTGCCAGCAGCAAACAGGGGGCGGAAGAGACCCAGTACTTC
TRBV2,.,.,TRBJ1-2,CASSERQGPGYTF,TGTGCCAGCAGTGAACGGCAGGGCCCCGGCTACACCTTC
TRBV2,TRBD1,.,TRBJ1-2,CASSRGQVPGYGYTF,TGTGCCAGCAGTAGAGGACAGGTCCCTGGGTATGGCTACACCTTC
TRBV7-2,TRBD2,few,TRBJ2-3,CASSLGPGGRGDTQYF,TGTGCCAGCAGCTTAGGACCGGGGGGGCGTGGAGATACGCAGTATTTT